A selection of T cell receptor beta chains follows, all from one sample in a study of T cell changes during pregnancy in multiple sclerosis. Assay used: immunoSEQ multiplex PCR; TCRdb lists only in-frame clones, some missing. The profile shows about 32,000 clones, 80% to 90% of them singletons. Here the sequenced sample was CD8+ T cells from peripheral blood mononuclear cells, taken in the third trimester of pregnancy. The receptors derive from a female donor with multiple sclerosis, enrolled in a pregnancy study. CDR3s include the opening cysteine and the closing phenylalanine or tryptophan. Each record gives: J gene, V gene, clone size, D gene, CDR3 protein, CDR3 DNA. The D gene is left open where the match is weak. Part of the rows lack a size; the others show once, few, many or a class for expanded clones.

>TRBJ2-2|TRBV7-9|.|.
CASSPRSSNTGELFF
TGTGCCAGCAGCCCTAGATCTTCGAACACCGGGGAGCTGTTTTTT
>TRBJ1-3|TRBV5-4|.|.
CASSLGSSGNTIYF
TGTGCCAGCAGCTTGGGTAGCTCTGGAAACACCATATATTTT
>TRBJ1-1|TRBV11-3|.|.
CASSLDPQGNTEAFF
TGTGCCAGCAGCTTAGACCCCCAGGGGAACACTGAAGCTTTCTTT
>TRBJ2-1|TRBV7-9|once|.
CASSSPTQGHGQFF
TGTGCCAGCAGCTCCCCCACACAGGGTCACGGGCAGTTCTTC
>TRBJ1-2|TRBV9|.|.
CASSDREGRNYGYTF
TGTGCCAGCAGCGACCGGGAGGGCAGGAACTATGGCTACACCTTC
>TRBJ2-3|TRBV28|.|TRBD2
CASSLNSGLFTDTQYF
TGTGCCAGCAGTTTAAATTCGGGACTATTCACAGATACGCAGTATTTT
>TRBJ2-5|TRBV7-8|.|.
CASSPVRGVAAGQYQETQYF
TGTGCCAGCAGCCCCGTAAGGGGTGTGGCGGCAGGACAGTACCAAGAGACCCAGTACTTC
>TRBJ1-2|TRBV27|.|.
CASTFNYGYTF
TGTGCCAGCACCTTTAACTATGGCTACACCTTC
>TRBJ1-1|TRBV6-5|.|TRBD1
CASSYSGQGQSEAFF
TGTGCCAGCAGTTACTCGGGACAGGGGCAGTCCGAAGCTTTCTTT
>TRBJ1-3|TRBV15|.|.
CATSRGQSSGNTIYF
TGTGCCACCAGCAGAGGACAGTCCTCTGGAAACACCATATATTTT
>TRBJ1-5|TRBV27|.|.
CASSLYTSQPQHF
TGTGCCAGCAGTTTATATACCAGTCAGCCCCAGCATTTT
>TRBJ1-6|TRBV21-1|.|.
CASSARDRVVSPLHF
TGTGCCAGCAGCGCCCGGGACAGGGTGGTATCACCCCTCCACTTT
>TRBJ2-1|TRBV9|.|TRBD2
CASSVSGYGVPYNEQFF
TGTGCCAGCAGCGTTAGCGGGTACGGGGTCCCCTACAATGAGCAGTTCTTC
>TRBJ1-2|TRBV6-1|.|.
CASSEGLPFVLGYGYTF
TGTGCCAGCAGTGAGGGACTACCCTTCGTCTTGGGCTATGGCTACACCTTC
>TRBJ2-1|TRBV9|.|.
CASSAKPNEQFF
TGTGCCAGCAGCGCGAAGCCCAATGAGCAGTTCTTC
>TRBJ2-1|TRBV14|.|TRBD2
CASSLLAGIYNEQFF
TGTGCCAGCAGCCTACTAGCGGGAATATACAATGAGCAGTTCTTC
>TRBJ1-2|TRBV25-1|.|.
CASTTGTGSNYGYTF
TGTGCCAGCACAACAGGGACGGGATCTAACTATGGCTACACCTTC
>TRBJ1-1|TRBV9|few|.
CASSAHGTAEAFF
TGTGCCAGCAGCGCCCACGGGACTGCTGAAGCTTTCTTT
>TRBJ1-4|TRBV6-1|.|TRBD1
CASFRDREFDEKLFF
TGTGCCAGCTTCCGGGACAGGGAATTTGATGAAAAACTGTTTTTT
>TRBJ2-6|TRBV9|.|TRBD1
CASKGQGAAGANVLTF
TGTGCCAGCAAGGGACAGGGGGCGGCTGGGGCCAACGTCCTGACTTTC
>TRBJ1-1|TRBV7-9|.|.
CASIQGYEAFF
TGTGCCAGCATCCAGGGGTATGAAGCTTTCTTT